This entry lists 16 T cell receptor beta chains sequenced from one sample in a study of cytomegalovirus exposure and HLA in healthy donors. The PCR used 60 Vbeta and 13 Jbeta primers. Using immunoSEQ multiplex PCR, the repertoire was profiled, and TCRdb retains in-frame clones only, with some absent. The repertoire holds 150,000 to 200,000 clones, with around 72% as singletons. The sample consisted of PBMCs. These receptors originate from a female donor in good health and CMV-seronegative.

The chain recombines TRBV5-4 with TRBJ2-5; 7 nucleotides align to TRBD2. The germline gives CDR1 SGHNT, CDR2 YYREEE (reference sequence). The V segment lost 0 bases and the J segment 5 bases; nucleotides outside the gene matches: 7. The CDR3 is 15 amino acids. CDR3 nucleotide sequence: TGTGCCAGCAGCTTGGATGGAGGGAGGGCCGAGACCCAGTACTTC. Protein: CASSLDGGRAETQYF.

This clone was found once. This sequence joins TRBV4-3 and TRBJ2-3; D gene ambiguous. The CDR3 consists of 14 residues. In germline, CDR1 is LGHNA, CDR2 YSLEER. Trimming removed 0 bases at V and 4 bases at J, with 8 bases between. CDR3 protein: CASSQDGEADTQYF. Here the CDR3 DNA reads TGCGCCAGCAGCCAAGACGGAGAGGCAGATACGCAGTATTTT.

A single count supports this clone. The V gene is TRBV23-1, the J gene TRBJ1-2; 7 positions match TRBD1. TRBV23-1 is placed among ORFs of uncertain function. V trimming: 10 bases; J trimming: 4 bases; junction bases outside the gene matches: 15. There are 15 residues in the CDR3. This CDR3 reads CAKQLPGQRPYGYTF. In DNA form, the CDR3 reads TGCGCCAAACAGTTGCCGGGACAGAGACCCTATGGCTACACCTTC.

This clone was observed once. V is TRBV9 and J is TRBJ1-1; D uncertain. Between the trimmed V and J ends, which lost 3 bases and 3 bases, there was a span of 12 bases. The length of the CDR3 is 14 residues. CDR1 is SGDLS and CDR2 is YYNGEE in the germline V gene. DNA for the CDR3: TGTGCCAGCAGCGCCGGAGGCGCGGACACTGAAGCTTTCTTT. Protein sequence: CASSAGGADTEAFF.

The gene calls are TRBV4-1 and TRBJ1-6; 9 nucleotides align to TRBD1. CDR3 length equals 16 residues. With 3 bases clipped from V and 10 bases from J, the junction kept 10 bases outside the gene matches. The V gene's germline CDR1 is MGHRA and CDR2 YSYEKL. The CDR3 nucleotides are TGCGCCAGCAGCCATCTCCCGGACAGGGGCGAGTCACCCCTCCACTTT. It codes for CASSHLPDRGESPLHF.

This clone has a handful of counts. V usage is TRBV19 and J usage is TRBJ2-2; no clear D gene. Germline values: CDR1 LNHDA, CDR2 SQIVND (reference sequence). The CDR3 loop spans 16 amino acids. Trimming removed 5 bases from V and 0 bases from J, with 13 bases in between. The CDR3 DNA sequence: TGTGCCAGTAGTGGGCCAGGCCAGACGAACACCGGGGAGCTGTTTTTT. This translates into CASSGPGQTNTGELFF.

The table lists this clone with a few counts. The rearrangement links TRBV4-3 to TRBJ2-3; TRBD2 matches 12 bases. Per the germline V gene, CDR1 is LGHNA and CDR2 is YSLEER. After removal of 1 base from V and 5 bases from J, the junction contained 4 bases not matched to a gene. The CDR3 is 16 amino acids. Written as DNA, the CDR3 is TGCGCCAGCAGCCAAGGGGTGGGACTAGCGGGAGATACGCAGTATTTT. This codes for CASSQGVGLAGDTQYF.

As concerns this clone: Mismatch with germline at one junction end may stem from a read error. This specimen includes other DNA sequences encoding the same CDR3. This chain joins TRBV30 and TRBJ1-6; weak D call: TRBD1 (6 bases). Germline CDR1 is GTSNPN and CDR2 is SVGIG (reference sequence). CDR3 size: 17 residues. The CDR3 here is CAWSGGPGRGQNSPLHF. CDR3 coding DNA: TGTGCCTGGAGTGGGGGGCCCGGCCGGGGCCAAAATTCACCTCTCCACTTT.

CDR3 region: CASYRTAGLRNTEAFF. For the CDR3, the DNA is TGTGCCAGCTACCGTACAGCAGGGCTCCGAAACACTGAAGCTTTCTTT. The rearrangement uses TRBV18 and TRBJ1-1; D perhaps matches TRBD1 (5 bases). Trimming removed 7 bases from V and 2 bases from J, with 20 bases in between. The CDR3 is 16 residues long. Germline CDR1 and CDR2: KGHSH and LQKENI. The full variable domain, completed using reference TRBV18 and TRBJ1-1, is NAGVMQNPRHLVRRRGQEARLRCSPMKGHSHVYWYRQLPEEGLKFMVYLQKENIIDESGMPKERFSAEFPKEGPSILRIQQVVRGDSAAYFCASYRTAGLRNTEAFFGQGTRLTVV.

The sample holds a few counts of this clone. The gene calls are TRBV15 and TRBJ2-1; 12 bases map to TRBD2. The germline V gene has CDR1 LNHNV and CDR2 YYDKDF (reference sequence). V gave up 1 base and J gave up 4 bases; unmatched junction bases: 8. The CDR3 length is 18 residues. CDR3 DNA sequence: TGTGCCACCAGCAGAGGGCCCTTGGGACTAGCGGGTTACAATGAGCAGTTCTTC. It is translated as CATSRGPLGLAGYNEQFF.

This chain joins TRBV28 and TRBJ1-2; D is uncertain. The V end was cut by 6 bases, the J end by 3 bases, with 8 bases between. CDR1 is MDHEN, CDR2 SYDVKM, per germline. This CDR3 has 12 amino acids. Written as DNA, the CDR3 is TGTGCCAGCAGGGTGACACACTATGGCTACACCTTC. It encodes CASRVTHYGYTF.

The rearrangement uses TRBV7-9 and TRBJ2-3; TRBD2 matches 9 bases. Per the germline V gene, CDR1 is SEHNR and CDR2 is FQNEAQ (reference sequence). The trim removed 4 bases at V and 6 bases at J, leaving 11 bases unmatched. The CDR3 covers 16 residues. The CDR3 spells CASSSQLAGGLDTQYF. CDR3 sequence (DNA): TGTGCCAGCAGCTCCCAGTTGGCGGGAGGGTTGGATACGCAGTATTTT.

In this sample, this clone turned up once. The chain joins TRBV6-6 to TRBJ1-1; D may be TRBD1 (5 bases). The CDR3 spans 12 residues. CDR1 MNHNY and CDR2 SVGAGI come from the germline V gene (reference sequence). V was pared by 10 bases and J by 1 base, with 10 bases between. DNA for the CDR3: TGTGCCACCGTAACAGGGAACACTGAAGCTTTCTTT. This codes for CATVTGNTEAFF.

The count of this clone is one. The chain couples TRBV20-1 to TRBJ1-4; 7 nucleotides line up with TRBD1. CDR3 length: 11 residues. Germline CDR1 is DFQATT and CDR2 is SNEGSKA (reference sequence). V was clipped by 5 bases and J by 10 bases; unmatched bases: 4. The CDR3 here is CSAGPGGKLFF. The CDR3 DNA reads as TGCAGTGCTGGCCCAGGGGGAAAACTGTTTTTT.

The table lists this clone with a count of one. This chain connects TRBV7-9 to TRBJ1-2, with 10 bases identical to TRBD1. Trimming cost V 5 bases and J 4 bases; bases outside gene matches: 13. Germline CDR1 and CDR2: SEHNR and FQNEAQ (reference sequence). CDR3 length equals 17 residues. CDR3 nucleotides: TGTGCCAGCAGCCCCACCGGGACAGGGGCGATAGGCTATGGCTACACCTTC. Protein: CASSPTGTGAIGYGYTF.

The chain combines TRBV7-9 with TRBJ1-5, with D maybe TRBD1 (5 bases). The CDR3 consists of 16 residues. Trimming shortened V by 4 bases and J by 5 bases, and 18 bases separated the two germline ends. CDR1 and CDR2 (germline): SEHNR, FQNEAQ (reference sequence). Here the CDR3 DNA reads TGTGCCAGCAGCTCCTCGATGGGGGGGAGCTATCAGCCCCAGCATTTT. Protein sequence: CASSSSMGGSYQPQHF. The whole variable domain, filled in from reference TRBV7-9 and TRBJ1-5, reads DTGVSQNPRHKITKRGQNVTFRCDPISEHNRLYWYRQTLGQGPEFLTYFQNEAQLEKSRLLSDRFSAERPKGSFSTLEIQRTEQGDSAMYLCASSSSMGGSYQPQHFGDGTRLSIL.